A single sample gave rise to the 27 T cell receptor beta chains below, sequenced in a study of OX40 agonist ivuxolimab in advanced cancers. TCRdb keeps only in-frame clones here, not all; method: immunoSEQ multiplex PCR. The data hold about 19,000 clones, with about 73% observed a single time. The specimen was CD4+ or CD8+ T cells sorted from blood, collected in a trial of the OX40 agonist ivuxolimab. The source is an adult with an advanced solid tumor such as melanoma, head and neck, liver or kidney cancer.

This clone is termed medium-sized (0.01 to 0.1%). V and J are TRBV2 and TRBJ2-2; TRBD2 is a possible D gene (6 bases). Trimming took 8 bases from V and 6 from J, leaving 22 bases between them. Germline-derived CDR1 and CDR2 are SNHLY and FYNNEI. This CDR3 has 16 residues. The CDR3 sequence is CASCPVEGSLSGELFF. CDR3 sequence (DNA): TGTGCCAGCTGTCCGGTGGAGGGAAGTTTGTCCGGGGAGCTGTTTTTT.

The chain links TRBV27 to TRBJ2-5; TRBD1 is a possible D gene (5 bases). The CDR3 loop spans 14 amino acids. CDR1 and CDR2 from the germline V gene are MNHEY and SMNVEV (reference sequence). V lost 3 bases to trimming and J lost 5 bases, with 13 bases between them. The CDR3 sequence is CASSLDTLGETQYF. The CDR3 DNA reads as TGTGCCAGCAGTTTGGACACCTTGGGGGAGACCCAGTACTTC.

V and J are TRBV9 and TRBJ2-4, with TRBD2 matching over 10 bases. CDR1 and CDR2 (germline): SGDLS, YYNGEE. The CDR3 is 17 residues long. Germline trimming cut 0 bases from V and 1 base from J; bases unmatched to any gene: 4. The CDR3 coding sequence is TGTGCCAGCAGCGTAGCAAGCGGGAGGGGCGCCAAAAACATTCAGTACTTC. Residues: CASSVASGRGAKNIQYF.

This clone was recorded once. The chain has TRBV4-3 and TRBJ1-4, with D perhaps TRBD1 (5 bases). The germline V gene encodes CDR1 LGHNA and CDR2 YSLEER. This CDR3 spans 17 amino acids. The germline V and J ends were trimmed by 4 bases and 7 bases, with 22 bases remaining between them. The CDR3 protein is CASSPGAVQGTGEKLFF. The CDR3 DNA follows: TGCGCCAGCAGCCCAGGTGCAGTGCAGGGTACAGGTGAAAAACTGTTTTTT.

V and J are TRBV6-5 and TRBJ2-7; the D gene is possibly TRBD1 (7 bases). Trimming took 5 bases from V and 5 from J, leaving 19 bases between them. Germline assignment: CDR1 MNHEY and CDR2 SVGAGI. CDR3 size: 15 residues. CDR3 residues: CASSRSDTGEDEQYF. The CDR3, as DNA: TGTGCCAGCAGTCGGTCTGATACAGGGGAGGACGAGCAGTACTTC.

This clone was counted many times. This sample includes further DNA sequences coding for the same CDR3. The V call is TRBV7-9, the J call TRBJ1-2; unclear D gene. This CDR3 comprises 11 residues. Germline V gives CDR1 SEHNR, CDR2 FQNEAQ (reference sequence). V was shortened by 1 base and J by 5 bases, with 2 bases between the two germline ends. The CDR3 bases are TGTGCCAGCAGCTTAGATTATGGCTACACCTTC. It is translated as CASSLDYGYTF.

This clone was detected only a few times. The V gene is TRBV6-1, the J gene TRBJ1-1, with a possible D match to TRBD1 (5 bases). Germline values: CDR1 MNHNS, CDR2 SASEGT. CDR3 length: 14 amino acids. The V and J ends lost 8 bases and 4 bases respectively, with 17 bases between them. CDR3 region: CASRFVGGPTEAFF. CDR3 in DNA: TGTGCCAGCCGCTTTGTGGGGGGACCCACTGAAGCTTTCTTT.

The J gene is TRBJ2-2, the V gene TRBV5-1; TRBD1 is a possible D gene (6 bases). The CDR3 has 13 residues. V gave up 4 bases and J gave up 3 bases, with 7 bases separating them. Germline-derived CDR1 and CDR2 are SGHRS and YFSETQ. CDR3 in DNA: TGCGCCAGCAGCAGGACAGACACCGGGGAGCTGTTTTTT. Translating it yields CASSRTDTGELFF.

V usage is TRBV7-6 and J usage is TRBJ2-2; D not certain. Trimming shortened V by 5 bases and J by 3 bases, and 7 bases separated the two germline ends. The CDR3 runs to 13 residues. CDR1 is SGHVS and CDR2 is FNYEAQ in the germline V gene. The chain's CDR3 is CASSPLDTGELFF. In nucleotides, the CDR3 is TGTGCCAGCAGCCCCTTGGACACCGGGGAGCTGTTTTTT.

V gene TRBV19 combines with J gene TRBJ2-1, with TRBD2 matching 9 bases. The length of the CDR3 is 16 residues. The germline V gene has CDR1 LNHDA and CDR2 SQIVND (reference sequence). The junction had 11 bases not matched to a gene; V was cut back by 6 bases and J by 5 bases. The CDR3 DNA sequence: TGTGCCAGTAGCGCCCGGTTGGCTAGCGGGGACAATGAGCAGTTCTTC. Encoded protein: CASSARLASGDNEQFF. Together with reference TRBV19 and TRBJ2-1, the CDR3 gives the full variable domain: DGGITQSPKYLFRKEGQNVTLSCEQNLNHDAMYWYRQDPGQGLRLIYYSQIVNDFQKGDIAEGYSVSREKKESFPLTVTSAQKNPTAFYLCASSARLASGDNEQFFGPGTRLTVL.

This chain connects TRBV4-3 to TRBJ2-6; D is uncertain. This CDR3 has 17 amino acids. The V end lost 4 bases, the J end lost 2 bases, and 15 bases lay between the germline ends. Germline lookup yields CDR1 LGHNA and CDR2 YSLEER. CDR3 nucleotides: TGCGCCAGCAGCCTCCAAGACGGTTCGGCTGGGGCCAACGTCCTGACTTTC. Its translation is CASSLQDGSAGANVLTF.

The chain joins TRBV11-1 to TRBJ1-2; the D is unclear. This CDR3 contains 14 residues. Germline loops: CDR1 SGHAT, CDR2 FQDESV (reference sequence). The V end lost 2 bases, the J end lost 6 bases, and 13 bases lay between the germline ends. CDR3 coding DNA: TGTGCCAGCAGCTTATCGATGGCCCCCGATGGCTACACCTTC. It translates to CASSLSMAPDGYTF.

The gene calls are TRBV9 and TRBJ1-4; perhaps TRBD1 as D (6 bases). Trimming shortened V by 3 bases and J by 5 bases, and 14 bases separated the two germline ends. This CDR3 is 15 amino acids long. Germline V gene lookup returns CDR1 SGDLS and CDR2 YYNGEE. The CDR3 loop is CASSAWGAENEKLFF. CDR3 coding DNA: TGTGCCAGCAGCGCATGGGGGGCGGAGAATGAAAAACTGTTTTTT.

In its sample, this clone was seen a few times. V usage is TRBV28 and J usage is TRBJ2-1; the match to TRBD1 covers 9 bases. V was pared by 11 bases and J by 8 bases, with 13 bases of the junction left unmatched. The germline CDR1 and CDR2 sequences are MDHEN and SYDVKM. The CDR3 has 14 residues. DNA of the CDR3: TGTGCCGGGGGTGAGGGGACAGGGATCGATGAGCAGTTCTTC. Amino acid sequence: CAGGEGTGIDEQFF.

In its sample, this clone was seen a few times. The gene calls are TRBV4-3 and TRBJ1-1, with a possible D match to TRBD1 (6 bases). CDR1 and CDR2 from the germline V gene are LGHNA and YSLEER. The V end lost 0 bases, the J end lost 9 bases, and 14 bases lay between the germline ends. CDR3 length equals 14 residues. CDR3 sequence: CASSQDGTRGKAFF. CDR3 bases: TGCGCCAGCAGCCAAGATGGGACAAGGGGGAAAGCTTTCTTT.

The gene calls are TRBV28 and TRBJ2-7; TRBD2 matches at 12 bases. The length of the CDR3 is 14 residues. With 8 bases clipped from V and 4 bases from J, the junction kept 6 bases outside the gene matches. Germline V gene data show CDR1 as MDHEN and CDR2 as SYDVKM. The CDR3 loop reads CASSPTSGGYEQYF. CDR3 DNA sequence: TGTGCCAGCTCTCCGACTAGCGGGGGATACGAGCAGTACTTC.

CDR3 DNA: TGTGCCACCGCACAGGGTTTTTTCCCGAAGGAGCTGTTTTTT. It specifies CATAQGFFPKELFF. This rearrangement joins TRBV27 to TRBJ2-2; D is possibly TRBD1 (6 bases). This CDR3 region has 14 residues. Per the germline V gene, CDR1 is MNHEY and CDR2 is SMNVEV (reference sequence). V lost 10 bases, J lost 10 bases, and 22 bases lay in between.

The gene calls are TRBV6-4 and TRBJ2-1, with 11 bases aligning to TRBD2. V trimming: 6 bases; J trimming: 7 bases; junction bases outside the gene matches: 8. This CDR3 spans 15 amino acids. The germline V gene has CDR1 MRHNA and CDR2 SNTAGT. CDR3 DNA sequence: TGTGCCAGCAGCGAAACTAGCGGGAGCGAGAATGAGCAGTTCTTC. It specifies CASSETSGSENEQFF.

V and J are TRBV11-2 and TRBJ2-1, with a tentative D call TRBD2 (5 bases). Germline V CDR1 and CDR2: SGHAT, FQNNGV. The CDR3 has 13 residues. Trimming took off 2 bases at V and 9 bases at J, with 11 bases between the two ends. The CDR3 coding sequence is TGTGCCAGCAGCTTAAGCGGCCGCGGTGAGCAGTTCTTC. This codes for CASSLSGRGEQFF.

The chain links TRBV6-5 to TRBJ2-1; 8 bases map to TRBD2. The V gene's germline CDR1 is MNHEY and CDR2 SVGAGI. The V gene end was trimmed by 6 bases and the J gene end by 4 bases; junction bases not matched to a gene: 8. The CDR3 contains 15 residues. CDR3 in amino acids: CASSSSGGAYNEQFF. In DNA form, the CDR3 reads TGTGCCAGCAGCTCCTCGGGGGGGGCATACAATGAGCAGTTCTTC.

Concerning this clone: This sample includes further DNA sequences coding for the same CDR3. The DNA of the CDR3 is TGTGCCAGTAGTATTGGCGGAACATACGAGCAGTACTTC. Translating it yields CASSIGGTYEQYF. The chain has TRBV19 and TRBJ2-7, with D hard to call. The CDR3 is 13 residues long. The V end was cut by 3 bases, the J end by 4 bases, with 10 bases between. Per germline, CDR1 LNHDA and CDR2 SQIVND (reference sequence). Combining the CDR3 with reference TRBV19 and TRBJ2-7 gives the whole variable domain DGGITQSPKYLFRKEGQNVTLSCEQNLNHDAMYWYRQDPGQGLRLIYYSQIVNDFQKGDIAEGYSVSREKKESFPLTVTSAQKNPTAFYLCASSIGGTYEQYFGPGTRLTVT.

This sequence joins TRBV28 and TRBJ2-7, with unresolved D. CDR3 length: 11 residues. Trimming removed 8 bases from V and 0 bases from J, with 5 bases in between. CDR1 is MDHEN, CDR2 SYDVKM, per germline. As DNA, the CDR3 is TGTGCCAGCGGGTCCTCCTACGAGCAGTACTTC. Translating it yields CASGSSYEQYF.

The CDR3 sequence: CASSLGSYNEQFF. CDR3 nucleotide sequence: TGTGCCAGCAGCTTGGGCTCCTACAATGAGCAGTTCTTC. This chain links TRBV7-9 with TRBJ2-1, with D uncertain. The CDR3 contains 13 residues. V lost 3 bases, J lost 0 bases, and 3 bases lay in between. Germline assignment: CDR1 SEHNR and CDR2 FQNEAQ (reference sequence).

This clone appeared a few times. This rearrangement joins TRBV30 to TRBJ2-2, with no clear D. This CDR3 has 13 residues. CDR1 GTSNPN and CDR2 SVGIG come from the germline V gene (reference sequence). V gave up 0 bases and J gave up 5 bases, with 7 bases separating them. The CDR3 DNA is TGTGCCTGGAGTGTAAAGGGTACCGGGGAGCTGTTTTTT. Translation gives CAWSVKGTGELFF.

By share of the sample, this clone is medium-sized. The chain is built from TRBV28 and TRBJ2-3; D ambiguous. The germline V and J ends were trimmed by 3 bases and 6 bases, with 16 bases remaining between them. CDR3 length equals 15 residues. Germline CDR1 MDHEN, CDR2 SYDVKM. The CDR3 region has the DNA TGTGCCAGCAGTTTTCTCCTCAACAATAATGATACGCAGTATTTT. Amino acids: CASSFLLNNNDTQYF.

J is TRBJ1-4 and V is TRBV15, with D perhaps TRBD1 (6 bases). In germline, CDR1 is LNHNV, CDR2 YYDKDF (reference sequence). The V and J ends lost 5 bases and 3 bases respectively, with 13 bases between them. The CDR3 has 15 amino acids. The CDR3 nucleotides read TGTGCCACCAGCTCAACAGGGTTTCCTAATGAAAAACTGTTTTTT. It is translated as CATSSTGFPNEKLFF.

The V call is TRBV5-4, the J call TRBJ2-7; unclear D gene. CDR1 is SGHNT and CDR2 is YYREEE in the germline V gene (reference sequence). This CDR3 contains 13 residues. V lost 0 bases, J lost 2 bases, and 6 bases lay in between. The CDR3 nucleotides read TGTGCCAGCAGCTTGGGACCAACCTACGAGCAGTACTTC. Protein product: CASSLGPTYEQYF.